This T cell receptor (beta chain) was sequenced during a study of human T cells and chemical hapten exposure. This clonotype appeared many times. The V and J ends lost 8 bases and 0 bases respectively, with 9 bases between them. The CDR3 consists of 13 residues. Germline V gives CDR1 SNHLY, CDR2 FYNNEI. Time point: pre-sensitization, week 0. This sample's treatment: therapeutic diphenylcyclopropenone sensitization with weekly scalp DPC. TCRdb called the RACE reads again in MiXCR, with one record for every CDR3 protein. The sample records approximately 260,000 distinct CDR3 sequences, approximately 8% being singletons.

This sample comprised whole blood, obtained in connection with sensitization to the hapten diphenylcyclopropenone (DPC). This chain uses TRBV2 with TRBJ2-3; a possible D gene is TRBD2 (6 bases). This clonotype was obtained from a man aged 18 to 30 with alopecia areata. Some clones in this sample may be carry-over from other donors' samples. The CDR3 bases are TGTGCCAGCGTCGGGAGAAGCACAGATACGCAGTATTTT. Translated: CASVGRSTDTQYF.